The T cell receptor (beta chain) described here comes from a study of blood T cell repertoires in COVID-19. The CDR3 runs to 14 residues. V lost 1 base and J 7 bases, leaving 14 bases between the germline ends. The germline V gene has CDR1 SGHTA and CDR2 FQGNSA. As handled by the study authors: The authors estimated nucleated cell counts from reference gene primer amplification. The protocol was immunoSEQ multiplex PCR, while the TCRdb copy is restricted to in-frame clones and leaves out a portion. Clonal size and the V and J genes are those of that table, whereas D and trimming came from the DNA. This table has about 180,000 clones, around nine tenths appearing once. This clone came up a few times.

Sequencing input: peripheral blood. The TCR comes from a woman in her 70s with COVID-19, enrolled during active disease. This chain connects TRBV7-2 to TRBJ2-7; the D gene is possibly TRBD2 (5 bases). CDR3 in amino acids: CASSLGGRRREQYF. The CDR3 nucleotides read TGTGCCAGCAGCTTAGGAGGTCGGAGGAGGGAGCAGTACTTC.